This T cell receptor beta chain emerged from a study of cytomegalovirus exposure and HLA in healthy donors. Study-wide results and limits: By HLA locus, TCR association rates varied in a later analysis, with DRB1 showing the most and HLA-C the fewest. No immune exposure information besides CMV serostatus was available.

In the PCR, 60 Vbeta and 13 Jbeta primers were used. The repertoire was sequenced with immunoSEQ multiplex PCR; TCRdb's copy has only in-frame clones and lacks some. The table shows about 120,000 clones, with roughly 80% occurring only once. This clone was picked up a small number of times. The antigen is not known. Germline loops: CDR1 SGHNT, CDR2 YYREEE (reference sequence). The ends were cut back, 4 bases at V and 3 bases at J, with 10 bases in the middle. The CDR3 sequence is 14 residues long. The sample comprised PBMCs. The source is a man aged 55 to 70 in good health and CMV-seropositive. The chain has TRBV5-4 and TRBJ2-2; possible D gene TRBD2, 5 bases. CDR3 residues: CASSTTSDTGELFF. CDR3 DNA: TGTGCCAGCAGCACCACTAGTGACACCGGGGAGCTGTTTTTT.